The rows below give T cell receptor beta chains drawn from one sample of a study of cytomegalovirus exposure and HLA in healthy donors. The data were produced by immunoSEQ multiplex PCR, yet TCRdb's version contains in-frame clones alone and is incomplete. This sample has about 250,000 clones; about 90% occur once, and the top ten carry more than 10%. Sequencing was done on a sample of PBMCs. The source is a man aged 18-30 years in good health and CMV-seropositive. Both conserved end residues are part of each CDR3. D genes are given only for firm matches. Clone size is shown for a subset of rows, as once, few, many or a class of expanded clone.

abundance: .
v_gene: TRBV30
len: 13
d_gene: TRBD2
j_gene: TRBJ2-3
CDR3aa: CAWEVAGGDTQYF
CDR3nt: TGTGCCTGGGAGGTGGCGGGAGGAGATACGCAGTATTTT

abundance: .
v_gene: TRBV5-6
len: 16
d_gene: TRBD2
j_gene: TRBJ2-3
CDR3aa: CASSLATSGRSDTQYF
CDR3nt: TGTGCCAGCAGCTTGGCCACTAGCGGGAGATCAGATACGCAGTATTTT

abundance: once
v_gene: TRBV5-1
len: 15
d_gene: .
j_gene: TRBJ2-7
CDR3aa: CASSLEWGPAYEQYF
CDR3nt: TGCGCCAGCAGCTTGGAATGGGGTCCCGCCTACGAGCAGTACTTC

abundance: .
v_gene: TRBV29-1
len: 14
d_gene: .
j_gene: TRBJ2-1
CDR3aa: CSTKGASGYNEQFF
CDR3nt: TGCAGCACTAAGGGGGCTAGCGGCTACAATGAGCAGTTCTTC

abundance: .
v_gene: TRBV9
len: 16
d_gene: TRBD2
j_gene: TRBJ2-1
CDR3aa: CASSVALAGNYNEQFF
CDR3nt: TGTGCCAGCAGCGTAGCACTAGCGGGGAACTACAATGAGCAGTTCTTC

abundance: .
v_gene: TRBV5-4
len: 15
d_gene: .
j_gene: TRBJ2-1
CDR3aa: CASTPGTDSYNEQFF
CDR3nt: TGTGCCAGCACCCCGGGGACCGACTCCTACAATGAGCAGTTCTTC

abundance: .
v_gene: TRBV19
len: 13
d_gene: .
j_gene: TRBJ1-2
CDR3aa: CASSMNGIGGYTF
CDR3nt: TGTGCCAGTAGTATGAATGGGATCGGTGGCTACACCTTC

abundance: .
v_gene: TRBV7-9
len: 14
d_gene: TRBD2
j_gene: TRBJ2-7
CDR3aa: CASRTSGRSYEQYF
CDR3nt: TGTGCCAGCAGAACTAGCGGGAGGAGCTACGAGCAGTACTTC

abundance: .
v_gene: TRBV6-1
len: 14
d_gene: TRBD1
j_gene: TRBJ2-5
CDR3aa: CASSDRGRGETQYF
CDR3nt: TGTGCCAGCAGCGACAGGGGGCGCGGCGAGACCCAGTACTTC

abundance: once
v_gene: TRBV6-6
len: 12
d_gene: TRBD1
j_gene: TRBJ1-2
CDR3aa: CASSYGTAGYTF
CDR3nt: TGTGCCAGCAGTTACGGGACAGCCGGCTACACCTTC

abundance: .
v_gene: TRBV5-6
len: 15
d_gene: TRBD2
j_gene: TRBJ2-3
CDR3aa: CASSWGTSGPDTQYF
CDR3nt: TGTGCCAGCAGCTGGGGGACTAGCGGTCCAGATACGCAGTATTTT

abundance: .
v_gene: TRBV27
len: 12
d_gene: TRBD1
j_gene: TRBJ2-7
CDR3aa: CASRGQGGEQYF
CDR3nt: TGTGCCAGCAGGGGACAGGGCGGCGAGCAGTACTTC